These 3 T cell receptor beta chains were all obtained from the same sample, sequenced in a study of blood T cell repertoires in COVID-19. Assay: immunoSEQ multiplex PCR; the TCRdb copy retains only in-frame clones and omits some. The sample shows roughly 100,000 clones, 80% to 85% of them seen only once. The sequencing input was peripheral blood. The source of these receptors is a man older than 75 with acute or convalescent COVID-19.

The chain couples TRBV7-9 to TRBJ2-7; possible D gene TRBD2, 6 bases. Per germline, CDR1 SEHNR and CDR2 FQNEAQ (reference sequence). V was shortened by 1 base and J by 3 bases, with 10 bases between the two germline ends. This CDR3 is built from 14 residues. CDR3 loop: CASSLGGKSYEQYF. DNA for the CDR3: TGTGCCAGCAGCTTAGGCGGGAAAAGCTACGAGCAGTACTTC.

This chain uses TRBV6-5 with TRBJ1-1; TRBD1 matches at 9 bases. CDR1 and CDR2 (germline): MNHEY, SVGAGI. The trim removed 7 bases at V and 5 bases at J, leaving 11 bases unmatched. The CDR3 sequence is 15 residues long. CDR3 region: CASTSQGAVDTEAFF. The CDR3 DNA sequence: TGTGCCAGCACCTCACAGGGGGCGGTGGATACTGAAGCTTTCTTT.

This clone was recorded only once. This chain links TRBV27 with TRBJ2-5, with D unclear. Per the germline V gene, CDR1 is MNHEY and CDR2 is SMNVEV (reference sequence). The V end was cut by 3 bases, the J end by 1 base, with 12 bases between. The CDR3 extends over 15 amino acids. CDR3 region: CASSLHGASQETQYF. The CDR3 DNA is TGTGCCAGCAGTTTGCACGGAGCTAGCCAAGAGACCCAGTACTTC.